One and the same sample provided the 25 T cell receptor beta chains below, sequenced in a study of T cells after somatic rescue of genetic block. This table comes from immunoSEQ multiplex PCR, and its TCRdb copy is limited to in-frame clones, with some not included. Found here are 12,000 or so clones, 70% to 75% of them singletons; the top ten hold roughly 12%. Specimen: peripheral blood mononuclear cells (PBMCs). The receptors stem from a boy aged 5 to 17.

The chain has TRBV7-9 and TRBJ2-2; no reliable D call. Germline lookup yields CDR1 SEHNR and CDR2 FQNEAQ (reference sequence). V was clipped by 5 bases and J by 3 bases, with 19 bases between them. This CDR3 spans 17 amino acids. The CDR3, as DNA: TGTGCCAGCAGCGACGTTATATATTCTCGGGACACCGGGGAGCTGTTTTTT. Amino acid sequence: CASSDVIYSRDTGELFF.

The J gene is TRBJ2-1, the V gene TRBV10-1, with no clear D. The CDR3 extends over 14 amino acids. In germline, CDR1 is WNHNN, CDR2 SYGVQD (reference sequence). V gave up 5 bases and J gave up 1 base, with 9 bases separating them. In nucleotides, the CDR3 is TGCGCCAGCAGTACAGCGAGGTCCTACAATGAGCAGTTCTTC. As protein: CASSTARSYNEQFF.

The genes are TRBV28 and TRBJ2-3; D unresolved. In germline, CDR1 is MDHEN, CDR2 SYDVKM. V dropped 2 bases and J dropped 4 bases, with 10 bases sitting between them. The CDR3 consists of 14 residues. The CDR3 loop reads CASSLAALPDTQYF. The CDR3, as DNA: TGTGCCAGCAGTTTAGCGGCGTTACCAGATACGCAGTATTTT.

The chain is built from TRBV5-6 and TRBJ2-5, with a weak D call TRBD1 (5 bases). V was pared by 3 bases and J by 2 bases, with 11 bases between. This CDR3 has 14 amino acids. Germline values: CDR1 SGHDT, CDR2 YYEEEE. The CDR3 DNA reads TGTGCCAGCAGCTGGACAAACGCACAAGAGACCCAGTACTTC. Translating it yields CASSWTNAQETQYF.

CDR3 nucleotide sequence: TGCAGCGTTGCGGGTTTGGAGGGAACAGATACGCAGTATTTT. This encodes CSVAGLEGTDTQYF. V gene TRBV29-1 combines with J gene TRBJ2-3; a weak D match, TRBD2 (6 bases). V was trimmed by 4 bases and J by 3 bases, leaving 14 bases between them. Looked up from germline, CDR1 is SQVTM and CDR2 is ANQGSEA. The CDR3 extends over 14 amino acids.

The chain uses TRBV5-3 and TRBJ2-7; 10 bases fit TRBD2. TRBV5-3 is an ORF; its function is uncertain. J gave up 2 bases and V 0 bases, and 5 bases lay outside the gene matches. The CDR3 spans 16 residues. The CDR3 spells CARSLELAGRPYEQYF. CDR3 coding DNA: TGTGCCAGAAGCTTGGAACTAGCGGGAAGGCCCTACGAGCAGTACTTC.

CDR3 loop: CASSGRTSGSTDTQYF. DNA of the CDR3: TGTGCCAGCAGCGGACGGACTAGCGGGAGCACAGATACGCAGTATTTT. The chain recombines TRBV5-4 with TRBJ2-3; the match to TRBD2 covers 11 bases. Germline loops: CDR1 SGHNT, CDR2 YYREEE (reference sequence). This CDR3 spans 16 amino acids. V gave up 4 bases and J gave up 0 bases; unmatched junction bases: 4.

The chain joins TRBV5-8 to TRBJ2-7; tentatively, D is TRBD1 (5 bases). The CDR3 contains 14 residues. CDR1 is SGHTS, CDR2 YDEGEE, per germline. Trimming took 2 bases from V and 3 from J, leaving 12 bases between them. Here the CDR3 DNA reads TGTGCCAGCAGCTTTAGGGGTCTCCTCTACGAGCAGTACTTC. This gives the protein CASSFRGLLYEQYF.

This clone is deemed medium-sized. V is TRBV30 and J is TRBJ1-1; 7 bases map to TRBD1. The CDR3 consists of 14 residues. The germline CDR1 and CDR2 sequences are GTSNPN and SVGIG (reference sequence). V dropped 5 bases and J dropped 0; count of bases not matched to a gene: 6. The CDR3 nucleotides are TGTGCCTGGGATTATGGGACAGTGAACACTGAAGCTTTCTTT. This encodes CAWDYGTVNTEAFF.

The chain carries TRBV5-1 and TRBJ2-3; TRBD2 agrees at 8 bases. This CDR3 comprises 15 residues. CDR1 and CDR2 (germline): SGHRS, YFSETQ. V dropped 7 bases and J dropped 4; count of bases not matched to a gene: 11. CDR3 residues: CASHNPGGQSDTQYF. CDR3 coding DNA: TGCGCCAGCCACAACCCGGGGGGGCAGTCAGATACGCAGTATTTT.

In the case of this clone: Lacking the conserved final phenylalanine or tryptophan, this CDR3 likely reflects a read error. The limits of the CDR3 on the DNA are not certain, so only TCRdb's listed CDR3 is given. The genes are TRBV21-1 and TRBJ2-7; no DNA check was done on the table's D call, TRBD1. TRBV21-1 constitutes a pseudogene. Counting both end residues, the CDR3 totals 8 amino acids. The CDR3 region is CQAEGAGI.

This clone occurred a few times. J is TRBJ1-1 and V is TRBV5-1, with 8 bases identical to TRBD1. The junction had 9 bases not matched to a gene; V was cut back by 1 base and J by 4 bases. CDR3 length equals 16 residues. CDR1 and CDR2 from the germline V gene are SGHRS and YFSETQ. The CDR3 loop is CASSLTTGGSFTEAFF. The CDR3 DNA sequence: TGCGCCAGCAGCTTGACCACAGGGGGGTCTTTCACTGAAGCTTTCTTT.

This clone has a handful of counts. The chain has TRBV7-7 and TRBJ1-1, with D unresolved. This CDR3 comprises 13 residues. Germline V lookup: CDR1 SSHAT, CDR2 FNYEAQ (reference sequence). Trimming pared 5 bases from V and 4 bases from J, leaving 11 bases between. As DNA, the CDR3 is TGTGCCAGCAGCCCCTTGTGGGGCACTGAAGCTTTCTTT. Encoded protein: CASSPLWGTEAFF.

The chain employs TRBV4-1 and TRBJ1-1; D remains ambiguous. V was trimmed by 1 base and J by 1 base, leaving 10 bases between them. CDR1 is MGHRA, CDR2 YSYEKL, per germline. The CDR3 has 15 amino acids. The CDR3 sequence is CASSQGRGPNTEAFF. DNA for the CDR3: TGCGCCAGCAGCCAAGGACGAGGCCCGAACACTGAAGCTTTCTTT.

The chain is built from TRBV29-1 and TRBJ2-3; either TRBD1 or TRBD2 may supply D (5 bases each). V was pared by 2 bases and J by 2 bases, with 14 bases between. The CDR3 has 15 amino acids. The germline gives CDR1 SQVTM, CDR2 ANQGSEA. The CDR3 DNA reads TGCAGCGTTGAAAAACTGGGGGTGTCCACAGATACGCAGTATTTT. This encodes CSVEKLGVSTDTQYF.

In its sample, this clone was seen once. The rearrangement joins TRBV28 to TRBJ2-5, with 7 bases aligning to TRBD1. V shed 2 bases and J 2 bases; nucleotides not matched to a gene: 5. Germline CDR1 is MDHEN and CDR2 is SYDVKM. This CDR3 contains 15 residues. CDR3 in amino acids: CASSLRIQGQETQYF. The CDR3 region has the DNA TGTGCCAGCAGTTTACGAATACAGGGGCAAGAGACCCAGTACTTC.

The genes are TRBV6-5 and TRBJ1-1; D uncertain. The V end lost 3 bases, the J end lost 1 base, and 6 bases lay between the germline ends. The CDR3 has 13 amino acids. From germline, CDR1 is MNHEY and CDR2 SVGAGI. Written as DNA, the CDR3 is TGTGCCAGCAGTTATACAAAGAACACTGAAGCTTTCTTT. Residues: CASSYTKNTEAFF.

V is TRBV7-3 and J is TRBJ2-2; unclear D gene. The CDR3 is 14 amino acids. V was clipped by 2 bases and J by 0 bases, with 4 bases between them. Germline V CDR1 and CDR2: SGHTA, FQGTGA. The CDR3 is CASSLDPNTGELFF. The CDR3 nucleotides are TGTGCCAGCAGCTTAGACCCGAACACCGGGGAGCTGTTTTTT.

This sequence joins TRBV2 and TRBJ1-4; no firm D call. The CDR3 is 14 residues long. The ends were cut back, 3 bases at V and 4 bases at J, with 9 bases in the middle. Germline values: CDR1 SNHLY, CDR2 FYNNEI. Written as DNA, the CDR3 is TGTGCCAGCAGTGAGAGGGTTCTTAATGAAAAACTGTTTTTT. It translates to CASSERVLNEKLFF. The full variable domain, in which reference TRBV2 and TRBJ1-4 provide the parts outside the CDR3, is EPEVTQTPSHQVTQMGQEVILRCVPISNHLYFYWYRQILGQKVEFLVSFYNNEISEKSEIFDDQFSVERPDGSNFTLKIRSTKLEDSAMYFCASSERVLNEKLFFGSGTQLSVL.

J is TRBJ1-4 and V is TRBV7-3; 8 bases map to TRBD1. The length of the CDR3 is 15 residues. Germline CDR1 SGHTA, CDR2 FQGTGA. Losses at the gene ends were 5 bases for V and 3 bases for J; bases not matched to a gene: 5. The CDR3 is CASSNTGGANEKLFF. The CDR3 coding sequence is TGTGCCAGCAGCAATACAGGGGGAGCTAATGAAAAACTGTTTTTT.

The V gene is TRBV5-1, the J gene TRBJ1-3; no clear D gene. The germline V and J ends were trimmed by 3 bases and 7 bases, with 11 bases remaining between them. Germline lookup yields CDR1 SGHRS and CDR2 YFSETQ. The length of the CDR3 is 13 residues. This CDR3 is CASSSDQRNTIYF. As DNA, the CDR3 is TGCGCCAGCAGCTCCGACCAAAGGAACACCATATATTTT.

This CDR3 is CASRPGGALTGELFF. The CDR3 nucleotides read TGTGCCAGCAGGCCCGGGGGGGCCCTCACCGGGGAGCTGTTTTTT. This rearrangement joins TRBV2 to TRBJ2-2; 8 nucleotides line up with TRBD2. With 6 bases clipped from V and 4 bases from J, the junction kept 7 bases outside the gene matches. CDR3 length equals 15 residues. Germline CDR1 and CDR2: SNHLY and FYNNEI.

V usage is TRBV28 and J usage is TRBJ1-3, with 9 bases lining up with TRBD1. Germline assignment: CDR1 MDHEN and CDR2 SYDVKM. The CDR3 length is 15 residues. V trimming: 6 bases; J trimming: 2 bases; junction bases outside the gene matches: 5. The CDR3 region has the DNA TGTGCCAGCAGGGCACAGGGGGCAACTGGAAACACCATATATTTT. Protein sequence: CASRAQGATGNTIYF.

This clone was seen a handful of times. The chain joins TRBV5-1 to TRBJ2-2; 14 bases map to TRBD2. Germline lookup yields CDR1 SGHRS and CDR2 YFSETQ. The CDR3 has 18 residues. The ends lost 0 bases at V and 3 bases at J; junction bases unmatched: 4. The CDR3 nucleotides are TGCGCCAGCAGCTTGGGACTAGCGGGGGGGCCCGACACCGGGGAGCTGTTTTTT. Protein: CASSLGLAGGPDTGELFF.

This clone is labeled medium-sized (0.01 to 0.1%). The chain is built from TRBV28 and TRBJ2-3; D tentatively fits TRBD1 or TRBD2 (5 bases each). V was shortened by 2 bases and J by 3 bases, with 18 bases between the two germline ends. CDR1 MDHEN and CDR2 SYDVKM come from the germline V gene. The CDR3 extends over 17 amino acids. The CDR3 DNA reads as TGTGCCAGCAGTTTAGGGGACCTAGCTTCTAGTACAGATACGCAGTATTTT. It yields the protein CASSLGDLASSTDTQYF.